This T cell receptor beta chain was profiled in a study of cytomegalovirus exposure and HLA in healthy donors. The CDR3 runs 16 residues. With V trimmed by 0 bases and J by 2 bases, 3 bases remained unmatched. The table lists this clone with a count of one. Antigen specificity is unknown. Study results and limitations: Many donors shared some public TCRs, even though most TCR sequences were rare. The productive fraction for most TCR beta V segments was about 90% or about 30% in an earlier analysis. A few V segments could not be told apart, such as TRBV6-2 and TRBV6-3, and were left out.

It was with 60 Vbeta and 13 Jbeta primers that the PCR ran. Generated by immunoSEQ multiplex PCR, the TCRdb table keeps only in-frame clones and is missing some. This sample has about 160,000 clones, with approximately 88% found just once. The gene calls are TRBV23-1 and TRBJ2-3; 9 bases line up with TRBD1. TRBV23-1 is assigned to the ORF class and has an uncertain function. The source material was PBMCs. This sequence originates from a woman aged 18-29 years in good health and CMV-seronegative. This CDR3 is CASSQSGDRATDTQYF. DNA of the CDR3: TGCGCCAGCAGTCAATCGGGGGACAGGGCCACAGATACGCAGTATTTT.